This TCR beta chain was captured by sequencing in a study of shared clonotypes between healthy human individuals. Study observations and caveats: In a handful of donors, approximately 5% of naive CD4 clonotypes appeared in common.

Replicate sorted-subset PCRs were loaded with 150 to 250 ng DNA, 29,000 or so T cell genomes. Produced via immunoSEQ multiplex PCR; TCRdb's table is partial and in-frame only. Of about 2 million clones listed, 90% to 95% are singletons. The germline V gene has CDR1 SNHLY and CDR2 FYNNEI. This CDR3 has 14 amino acids. Germline trimming cut 4 bases from V and 5 bases from J; bases unmatched to any gene: 7. A note on this clone: Its target is not known.

The clonotype originates from a man aged 18 to 30 in good health. Sequences were obtained from naive CD4+ T cells sorted from blood. This sample's subset: CD45RA+ positively selected. The genes are TRBV2 and TRBJ1-2, with 7 bases fitting TRBD1. CDR3: CASSGPGQKYGYTF. In DNA form, the CDR3 reads TGTGCCAGCAGTGGACCGGGACAGAAGTATGGCTACACCTTC.